A single sample gave rise to the 28 T cell receptor beta chains below, sequenced in a study of blood T cell repertoires in COVID-19. TCRdb's copy holds only in-frame clones and misses some; the assay was immunoSEQ multiplex PCR. The sample holds more than 150,000 clones; 80% to 90% are singletons and the top ten take 2.4%. The source material was peripheral blood. The receptors come from a woman between 70 and 85 years old with acute or convalescent COVID-19.

The J gene is TRBJ1-1, the V gene TRBV14, with D possibly being TRBD1 (6 bases). CDR3 size: 16 residues. CDR1 and CDR2 from the germline V gene are SGHDN and FVKESK. V was cut by 4 bases and J by 5 bases, with 20 bases left in between. The DNA of the CDR3 is TGTGCCAGCAGCCCCCGGACAGTCTCGGGAGGTACTGAAGCTTTCTTT. Translation gives CASSPRTVSGGTEAFF.

This rearrangement joins TRBV2 to TRBJ1-2; D is perhaps TRBD1 (6 bases). Per germline, CDR1 SNHLY and CDR2 FYNNEI. V dropped 2 bases and J dropped 0 bases, with 19 bases sitting between them. This CDR3 has 18 amino acids. CDR3 nucleotides: TGTGCCAGCAGTGAAAATGGACAGCGGACGGGTGCTAACTATGGCTACACCTTC. Encoded protein: CASSENGQRTGANYGYTF.

The V and J genes are TRBV7-9 and TRBJ1-1, with D perhaps matching TRBD1 (5 bases). V was shortened by 3 bases and J by 5 bases, with 10 bases between the two germline ends. CDR1 is SEHNR, CDR2 FQNEAQ, per germline (reference sequence). CDR3 length: 13 residues. In nucleotides, the CDR3 is TGTGCCAGCAGCTTTAGGGGTCAGACTGAAGCTTTCTTT. Translation gives CASSFRGQTEAFF.

The V gene is TRBV19, the J gene TRBJ1-1; TRBD1 matches at 9 bases. Germline trimming cut 4 bases from V and 10 bases from J; bases unmatched to any gene: 7. The CDR3 sequence is 13 residues long. Germline CDR1 is LNHDA and CDR2 is SQIVND (reference sequence). In DNA form, the CDR3 reads TGTGCCAGTAGTACCGCTCCGACAGGGGGAGCTTTCTTT. Translating it yields CASSTAPTGGAFF.

The rearrangement links TRBV11-3 to TRBJ2-7, with D possibly being TRBD2 (6 bases). The CDR3 consists of 14 residues. Germline CDR1 reads SGHNT; CDR2 reads YENEEA. Trimming shortened V by 10 bases and J by 1 base, and 17 bases separated the two germline ends. CDR3 region: CAISGGTPSYEQYV. CDR3 bases: TGTGCCATTAGTGGGGGGACCCCATCCTACGAGCAGTACGTC.

V gene TRBV7-2 combines with J gene TRBJ2-2, with TRBD2 identical over 8 bases. The junction had 9 bases not matched to a gene; V was cut back by 0 bases and J by 3 bases. This CDR3 is built from 18 residues. CDR1 is SGHTA and CDR2 is FQGNSA in the germline V gene. The CDR3 sequence is CASSLASSGVRDTGELFF. CDR3 bases: TGTGCCAGCAGCTTAGCGAGTAGCGGGGTCCGGGACACCGGGGAGCTGTTTTTT.

Here the CDR3 reads CASSYRARTSGYTDTQYF. CDR3 nucleotides: TGTGCCAGCAGTTACAGGGCGAGGACTAGCGGGTACACAGATACGCAGTATTTT. The chain combines TRBV6-4 with TRBJ2-3, with 11 bases lining up with TRBD2. The V and J ends lost 5 bases and 2 bases, in that order; junction bases with no gene match: 12. Germline CDR1 MRHNA, CDR2 SNTAGT. CDR3 length equals 18 residues.

The chain employs TRBV11-2 and TRBJ2-7; 8 positions match TRBD1. Germline values: CDR1 SGHAT, CDR2 FQNNGV. CDR3 length: 18 residues. V gave up 1 base and J gave up 3 bases; unmatched junction bases: 14. DNA of the CDR3: TGTGCCAGCAGCTTAGGTTCAGGGGGCGAAACTAGACGCTACGAGCAGTACTTC. Encoded protein: CASSLGSGGETRRYEQYF.

V gene TRBV25-1 combines with J gene TRBJ1-5, with TRBD1 as a possible D gene (5 bases). CDR1 is MGHDK, CDR2 SYGVNS, per germline. The length of the CDR3 is 18 residues. Trimming shortened V by 2 bases and J by 1 base, and 18 bases separated the two germline ends. The CDR3 DNA follows: TGTGCCAGCAGTGAACGGGGGGATCAGGCCGGGAGCAATCAGCCCCAGCATTTT. Protein product: CASSERGDQAGSNQPQHF.

The chain links TRBV6-5 to TRBJ2-7; 9 nucleotides match TRBD1. The CDR3 runs 15 residues. After removal of 6 bases from V and 0 bases from J, the junction contained 6 bases not matched to a gene. Per the germline V gene, CDR1 is MNHEY and CDR2 is SVGAGI. Written as DNA, the CDR3 is TGTGCCAGCAGCCCCGACAGGGGGAGCTCCTACGAGCAGTACTTC. Its protein is CASSPDRGSSYEQYF.

The CDR3 loop reads CASAEVSSYNEQFF. CDR3 bases: TGTGCCAGCGCCGAGGTGAGCTCCTACAATGAGCAGTTCTTC. This chain uses TRBV9 with TRBJ2-1, with D unresolved. The CDR3 totals 14 residues. V lost 7 bases to trimming and J lost 0 bases, with 11 bases between them. Germline V gives CDR1 SGDLS, CDR2 YYNGEE.

The V gene is TRBV11-2, the J gene TRBJ2-3; 8 positions agree with TRBD2. The CDR3 runs to 18 residues. Germline CDR1 SGHAT, CDR2 FQNNGV. Trimming cost V 0 bases and J 3 bases; bases outside gene matches: 11. CDR3 nucleotide sequence: TGTGCCAGCAGCTTAGATGGGATAGCGGGGCTGATAACAGATACGCAGTATTTT. It encodes CASSLDGIAGLITDTQYF.

This sequence joins TRBV11-2 and TRBJ1-2; tentatively, D is TRBD1 (5 bases). V lost 8 bases and J lost 0, with 13 bases in between. Germline CDR1 reads SGHAT; CDR2 reads FQNNGV. The CDR3 extends over 14 amino acids. CDR3 region: CASFGGTANYGYTF. CDR3 DNA sequence: TGTGCCAGCTTTGGGGGGACTGCTAACTATGGCTACACCTTC.

V gene TRBV5-6 combines with J gene TRBJ2-7; 7 bases line up with TRBD1. The CDR3 runs 15 residues. Per the germline V gene, CDR1 is SGHDT and CDR2 is YYEEEE. Germline trimming cut 2 bases from V and 3 bases from J; bases unmatched to any gene: 8. In DNA, the CDR3 is TGTGCCAGCAGCTTTGAGACAGGGATAAACTACGAGCAGTACTTC. It specifies CASSFETGINYEQYF.

V gene TRBV18 combines with J gene TRBJ2-6, with 9 bases identical to TRBD1. CDR1 is KGHSH and CDR2 is LQKENI in the germline V gene. The trim removed 1 base at V and 4 bases at J, leaving 8 bases unmatched. The CDR3 length is 18 residues. The CDR3 sequence is CASSPRGQGSGGANVLTF. Here the CDR3 DNA reads TGTGCCAGCTCACCACGGGGACAGGGATCGGGAGGGGCCAACGTCCTGACTTTC.

The chain recombines TRBV28 with TRBJ1-2; unclear D gene. V was trimmed by 0 bases and J by 6 bases, leaving 14 bases between them. Germline loops: CDR1 MDHEN, CDR2 SYDVKM. CDR3 length: 15 residues. The CDR3 loop reads CASSLWGPREHGYTF. CDR3 bases: TGTGCCAGCAGTTTATGGGGCCCACGGGAGCATGGCTACACCTTC.

V is TRBV27 and J is TRBJ2-3; TRBD2 aligns across 13 bases. The CDR3 is made up of 16 amino acids. Germline lookup yields CDR1 MNHEY and CDR2 SMNVEV (reference sequence). The V and J ends lost 2 bases and 6 bases, in that order; junction bases with no gene match: 5. CDR3 nucleotide sequence: TGTGCCAGCAGTTTACTACTAGCGGGGGGGACGGATACGCAGTATTTT. Amino acid sequence: CASSLLLAGGTDTQYF.

The CDR3 DNA reads as TGTGCCAGCAGCACGAGAAAGGGGGGGTTTGGGGAGCTGTTTTTT. Amino acids: CASSTRKGGFGELFF. The rearrangement links TRBV9 to TRBJ2-2; tentatively, D is TRBD2 (7 bases). The CDR3 length is 15 residues. Germline V CDR1 and CDR2: SGDLS, YYNGEE. V gave up 4 bases and J gave up 8 bases, with 18 bases separating them.

The CDR3 DNA sequence: TGCACCAGCAGCCAAGTTTATGCGGGGAAAGAGGGTTCCCCGGGGAGAAACACCATATATTTT. Its protein is CTSSQVYAGKEGSPGRNTIYF. The chain uses TRBV1 and TRBJ1-3. TRBV1 is a documented pseudogene. There are 21 residues in the CDR3.

This chain uses TRBV28 with TRBJ1-5; 7 bases fit TRBD1. This CDR3 has 14 residues. The V segment lost 6 bases and the J segment 3 bases; nucleotides outside the gene matches: 5. Germline CDR1 reads MDHEN; CDR2 reads SYDVKM. CDR3 protein: CASRAGQTNQPQHF. CDR3 bases: TGTGCCAGCAGGGCGGGACAGACCAATCAGCCCCAGCATTTT.

The CDR3 DNA is TGTGCCAGTAGTGTTGACGGGAGCGTGGGTACGCAGTATTTT. It codes for CASSVDGSVGTQYF. The V and J genes are TRBV19 and TRBJ2-3; possible D gene TRBD2, 6 bases. Trimming removed 5 bases from V and 8 bases from J, with 17 bases in between. The CDR3 consists of 14 residues. The germline V gene encodes CDR1 LNHDA and CDR2 SQIVND (reference sequence). Full variable domain (outside the CDR3, taken from reference TRBV19 and TRBJ2-3): DGGITQSPKYLFRKEGQNVTLSCEQNLNHDAMYWYRQDPGQGLRLIYYSQIVNDFQKGDIAEGYSVSREKKESFPLTVTSAQKNPTAFYLCASSVDGSVGTQYFGPGTRLTVL.

This rearrangement joins TRBV7-5 to TRBJ2-7; the table's D call of TRBD1 was not tested on the DNA. TRBV7-5 is shown as a pseudogene. The CDR3 is made up of 13 amino acids. CDR3 coding DNA: TGTGCCAGAAGCTCCAGGGATATCTACGAGCAGTACTTC. This codes for CARSSRDIYEQYF.

The chain has TRBV18 and TRBJ2-6; D unclear. The germline V and J ends were trimmed by 6 bases and 0 bases, with 6 bases remaining between them. The CDR3 is made up of 14 amino acids. Looked up from germline, CDR1 is KGHSH and CDR2 is LQKENI. The CDR3 protein is CASSASSGANVLTF. The CDR3 nucleotides read TGTGCCAGCTCGGCCAGCTCTGGGGCCAACGTCCTGACTTTC.

The chain recombines TRBV18 with TRBJ1-5; 7 bases are shared with TRBD1. CDR3 length: 14 residues. CDR1 and CDR2 from the germline V gene are KGHSH and LQKENI. J was trimmed by 5 bases and V by 1 base; bases with no gene match: 2. The CDR3 coding sequence is TGTGCCAGCTCACCACAAGGGGGCGATCAGCCCCAGCATTTT. Protein: CASSPQGGDQPQHF.

The CDR3 DNA follows: TGTGCCAGCAGCTTAGGGCGGACAGGGGGGAGCGGAGATACGCAGTATTTT. Protein: CASSLGRTGGSGDTQYF. The V call is TRBV7-9, the J call TRBJ2-3, with TRBD1 identical over 10 bases. Germline trimming cut 1 base from V and 5 bases from J; bases unmatched to any gene: 9. CDR3 size: 17 residues. CDR1 SEHNR and CDR2 FQNEAQ come from the germline V gene (reference sequence). The whole variable domain, filled in from reference TRBV7-9 and TRBJ2-3, reads DTGVSQNPRHKITKRGQNVTFRCDPISEHNRLYWYRQTLGQGPEFLTYFQNEAQLEKSRLLSDRFSAERPKGSFSTLEIQRTEQGDSAMYLCASSLGRTGGSGDTQYFGPGTRLTVL.

This sequence joins TRBV4-2 and TRBJ2-6; a possible D gene is TRBD2 (5 bases). The CDR3 is 18 amino acids. The V gene lost 4 bases and the J gene lost 0 bases, with 16 bases spanning the gap. Germline lookup yields CDR1 LGHNA and CDR2 YNFKEQ. The CDR3 DNA reads TGTGCCAGCAGCCCTATAACGGACTGGAGCTCTGGGGCCAACGTCCTGACTTTC. This translates into CASSPITDWSSGANVLTF.

This clone came up once. The chain links TRBV7-9 to TRBJ1-2; 7 bases are a match to TRBD1. Germline CDR1 and CDR2: SEHNR and FQNEAQ (reference sequence). The ends lost 4 bases at V and 4 bases at J; junction bases unmatched: 6. The CDR3 is 14 amino acids. The CDR3 region is CASSWTDRAYGYTF. The CDR3 nucleotides read TGTGCCAGCAGCTGGACCGACAGGGCCTATGGCTACACCTTC.

This chain's CDR3 is CASSIKVAGDLLGNEQFF. The CDR3 DNA sequence: TGTGCCAGCAGCATTAAGGTAGCGGGGGATCTTTTAGGCAATGAGCAGTTCTTC. The chain uses TRBV7-2 and TRBJ2-1; 9 nucleotides align to TRBD2. Germline loops: CDR1 SGHTA, CDR2 FQGNSA. This CDR3 spans 18 amino acids. V shed 5 bases, J shed 6 bases, and the junction held 17 bases outside the gene matches.